A single sample gave rise to the 23 T cell receptor beta chains below, sequenced in a study of cytomegalovirus exposure and HLA in healthy donors (dated by TCRdb to between 2016 and 2019). Libraries were made using the immunoSEQ multiplex PCR assay. For the multiplex PCR, a mixture combining 60 forward primers for TCR Vbeta segments and 13 reverse primers for TCR Jbeta segments was used. In its TCRdb copy, this immuneACCESS table keeps in-frame sequences only and misses some clones. Where compared with another copy, unresolved V genes explain less than half of these, and the others have no known cause. The sample profile shows about 200,000 clones; 65% to 85% of them were found once. The top ten hold 2.9% of the sample. The sequencing input was PBMCs. The receptors were sampled from a woman under 40 in good health and CMV-seronegative.

This clone appeared once. The chain uses TRBV28 and TRBJ2-3, with 13 bases lining up with TRBD2. CDR1 is MDHEN, CDR2 SYDVKM, per germline. V shed 7 bases, J shed 2 bases, and the junction held 9 bases outside the gene matches. The CDR3 has 17 residues. CDR3 region: CASTGPGLAGITDTQYF. In DNA, the CDR3 is TGTGCCAGCACCGGCCCGGGACTAGCGGGAATCACAGATACGCAGTATTTT.

This chain uses TRBV4-2 with TRBJ2-7, with TRBD1 identical over 9 bases. The CDR3 spans 14 residues. Germline CDR1 and CDR2: LGHNA and YNFKEQ. With V trimmed by 3 bases and J by 4 bases, 4 bases remained unmatched. CDR3 in amino acids: CASSHGQGRYEQYF. CDR3 in DNA: TGTGCCAGCAGCCACGGACAGGGGAGGTACGAGCAGTACTTC.

The chain is built from TRBV20-1 and TRBJ1-2; D remains ambiguous. V was cut by 6 bases and J by 3 bases, with 8 bases left in between. Germline CDR1 DFQATT, CDR2 SNEGSKA (reference sequence). The CDR3 runs to 11 residues. The chain's CDR3 is CSAPTDYGYTF. For the CDR3, the DNA is TGCAGTGCACCCACTGACTATGGCTACACCTTC.

The chain couples TRBV7-9 to TRBJ2-1, with TRBD1 as a possible D gene (6 bases). There are 17 residues in the CDR3. V shed 0 bases and J shed 9 bases, with 21 bases lying between them. Germline loops: CDR1 SEHNR, CDR2 FQNEAQ (reference sequence). The CDR3 DNA reads as TGTGCCAGCAGCTTAGCCTACAGGGTCGACGGTGAGGGTGAGCAGTTCTTC. Its protein product is CASSLAYRVDGEGEQFF.

The V gene is TRBV4-1, the J gene TRBJ2-7; possible D gene TRBD2, 7 bases. Germline loops: CDR1 MGHRA, CDR2 YSYEKL. The V and J ends lost 3 bases and 9 bases respectively, with 21 bases between them. This CDR3 is 15 amino acids long. The CDR3 loop is CASSQRGGGIDGQYF. The CDR3, as DNA: TGCGCCAGCAGCCAGAGGGGAGGGGGAATAGATGGGCAGTACTTC.

The V and J genes are TRBV18 and TRBJ2-5; D remains unclear. Trimming left V 4 bases short and J 0 bases short, with 6 bases between. The CDR3 has 13 amino acids. CDR1 and CDR2 from the germline V gene are KGHSH and LQKENI. The CDR3 is CASSRQNQETQYF. CDR3 nucleotides: TGTGCCAGCTCACGACAAAACCAAGAGACCCAGTACTTC.

This chain uses TRBV25-1 with TRBJ2-3, with TRBD2 matching 11 bases. V gave up 4 bases and J gave up 6 bases; unmatched junction bases: 9. Germline V gene lookup returns CDR1 MGHDK and CDR2 SYGVNS. This CDR3 is 16 amino acids long. The DNA for the CDR3 is TGTGCCAGCAGTGCATCTAGCGGGGGGTCCGGGGATACGCAGTATTTT. The encoded protein is CASSASSGGSGDTQYF.

The chain has TRBV11-2 and TRBJ2-7; D might be TRBD1 (5 bases). CDR3 length equals 15 residues. From germline, CDR1 is SGHAT and CDR2 FQNNGV. Trimming removed 5 bases at V and 2 bases at J, with 16 bases between. CDR3 in amino acids: CASSPQVGITYEQYF. CDR3 DNA sequence: TGTGCCAGCAGCCCACAGGTGGGAATTACCTACGAGCAGTACTTC. Together with reference TRBV11-2 and TRBJ2-7, the CDR3 gives the full variable domain: EAGVAQSPRYKIIEKRQSVAFWCNPISGHATLYWYQQILGQGPKLLIQFQNNGVVDDSQLPKDRFSAERLKGVDSTLKIQPAKLEDSAVYLCASSPQVGITYEQYFGPGTRLTVT.

The V gene is TRBV5-1, the J gene TRBJ1-2, with D perhaps TRBD1 (6 bases). The V end lost 0 bases, the J end lost 4 bases, and 7 bases lay between the germline ends. CDR3 length: 13 amino acids. Germline CDR1 and CDR2: SGHRS and YFSETQ. The CDR3 spells CASSLGDIYGYTF. CDR3 DNA: TGCGCCAGCAGCTTGGGGGACATCTATGGCTACACCTTC.

V usage is TRBV6-1 and J usage is TRBJ1-1, with TRBD1 identical over 10 bases. The CDR3 runs 13 residues. Germline V lookup: CDR1 MNHNS, CDR2 SASEGT. The V segment lost 7 bases and the J segment 5 bases; nucleotides outside the gene matches: 4. DNA of the CDR3: TGTGCCAGCACCGGGACAGGGGTTACTGAAGCTTTCTTT. As protein: CASTGTGVTEAFF.

The chain recombines TRBV5-6 with TRBJ2-5; D remains unclear. The germline V gene has CDR1 SGHDT and CDR2 YYEEEE. The CDR3 sequence is 12 residues long. Trimming pared 0 bases from V and 7 bases from J, leaving 7 bases between. CDR3 residues: CASSLVGATQYF. CDR3 DNA sequence: TGTGCCAGCAGCTTGGTCGGTGCGACCCAGTACTTC.

The chain is built from TRBV19 and TRBJ1-5, with a tentative D call TRBD1 (5 bases). The V gene's germline CDR1 is LNHDA and CDR2 SQIVND (reference sequence). The CDR3 is made up of 13 amino acids. The ends were cut back, 3 bases at V and 7 bases at J, with 10 bases in the middle. The CDR3 region is CASSMGGEQPQHF. The DNA for the CDR3 is TGTGCCAGTAGTATGGGGGGAGAACAGCCCCAGCATTTT. Supplemented by reference TRBV19 and TRBJ1-5, the full variable domain reads DGGITQSPKYLFRKEGQNVTLSCEQNLNHDAMYWYRQDPGQGLRLIYYSQIVNDFQKGDIAEGYSVSREKKESFPLTVTSAQKNPTAFYLCASSMGGEQPQHFGDGTRLSIL.

The gene calls are TRBV6-1 and TRBJ2-5; tentatively, D is TRBD2 (6 bases). The length of the CDR3 is 15 residues. V lost 3 bases and J 5 bases, leaving 16 bases between the germline ends. Germline CDR1 is MNHNS and CDR2 is SASEGT. The DNA of the CDR3 is TGTGCCAGCAGTGATCCGGGACTGGCAGTTGAGACCCAGTACTTC. Its translation: CASSDPGLAVETQYF.

This chain uses TRBV5-1 with TRBJ2-3, with TRBD1 matching over 8 bases. CDR3 size: 16 residues. Germline CDR1 reads SGHRS; CDR2 reads YFSETQ. The J segment lost 5 bases and the V segment lost 4 bases, leaving 12 bases of the junction unmatched. CDR3 in amino acids: CASSPGQGAFLDTQYF. The CDR3 DNA reads as TGCGCCAGCAGCCCAGGACAGGGTGCTTTTCTAGATACGCAGTATTTT.

This clone came up a few times. The chain combines TRBV5-1 with TRBJ2-3; 9 bases map to TRBD2. The V segment lost 2 bases and the J segment 5 bases; nucleotides outside the gene matches: 6. Germline CDR1 is SGHRS and CDR2 is YFSETQ. This CDR3 region has 15 residues. CDR3 residues: CASSLGAGGLDTQYF. As DNA, the CDR3 is TGCGCCAGCAGCTTAGGGGCGGGGGGGTTAGATACGCAGTATTTT.

This chain uses TRBV5-1 with TRBJ2-3; a possible D gene is TRBD2 (5 bases). The germline V gene encodes CDR1 SGHRS and CDR2 YFSETQ. CDR3 length: 13 amino acids. V shed 6 bases and J shed 1 base, with 9 bases lying between them. CDR3 amino acids: CASTSSGTDTQYF. CDR3 bases: TGCGCCAGCACTAGTAGCGGCACAGATACGCAGTATTTT. Full variable domain (outside the CDR3, taken from reference TRBV5-1 and TRBJ2-3): KAGVTQTPRYLIKTRGQQVTLSCSPISGHRSVSWYQQTPGQGLQFLFEYFSETQRNKGNFPGRFSGRQFSNSRSEMNVSTLELGDSALYLCASTSSGTDTQYFGPGTRLTVL.

J is TRBJ2-3 and V is TRBV28; 13 nucleotides align to TRBD2. Germline values: CDR1 MDHEN, CDR2 SYDVKM. The CDR3 spans 15 residues. The junction had 5 bases not matched to a gene; V was cut back by 5 bases and J by 6 bases. CDR3 sequence: CASSRRLAGGDTQYF. The DNA of the CDR3 is TGTGCCAGCAGTCGTAGACTAGCGGGAGGCGATACGCAGTATTTT.

V and J are TRBV10-3 and TRBJ2-7, with TRBD2 as a possible D gene (5 bases). Trimming took 6 bases from V and 0 from J, leaving 15 bases between them. In germline, CDR1 is ENHRY, CDR2 SYGVKD. This CDR3 region has 15 residues. CDR3 nucleotide sequence: TGTGCCATCAGCCGACCGGGAACGAGCTCCTACGAGCAGTACTTC. Translated, it gives CAISRPGTSSYEQYF.

The CDR3 region has the DNA TGCAGCGTTGTACCTAGTGTGCGGGGCATCGGGCAGTACTTC. Translation: CSVVPSVRGIGQYF. This chain joins TRBV29-1 and TRBJ2-7, with D tentatively TRBD2 (6 bases). V shed 4 bases and J shed 9 bases, with 22 bases lying between them. CDR3 length equals 14 residues. Germline CDR1 SQVTM, CDR2 ANQGSEA.

V is TRBV11-3 and J is TRBJ2-3; 7 nucleotides match TRBD2. The CDR3 covers 17 residues. Unmatched junction bases numbered 10, after V lost 1 base and J lost 3 bases. CDR1 and CDR2 from the germline V gene are SGHNT and YENEEA. The CDR3 region is CASSLGRWSGMTDTQYF. Written as DNA, the CDR3 is TGTGCCAGCAGCTTAGGTCGGTGGAGCGGGATGACAGATACGCAGTATTTT.

The J gene is TRBJ1-4, the V gene TRBV27; 9 bases agree with TRBD1. The germline V gene has CDR1 MNHEY and CDR2 SMNVEV (reference sequence). This CDR3 is 16 amino acids long. V shed 6 bases and J 5 bases; nucleotides not matched to a gene: 10. The CDR3 protein is CASRRTGAGWNEKLFF. CDR3 DNA sequence: TGTGCCAGCAGGAGGACAGGGGCGGGCTGGAATGAAAAACTGTTTTTT.

Here the CDR3 DNA reads TGCGCCAGCAGCCTGACAGGGGTTAGCGGTAATAATGAGCAGTTCTTC. Translation gives CASSLTGVSGNNEQFF. The chain employs TRBV4-1 and TRBJ2-1; 8 nucleotides agree with TRBD1. V dropped 4 bases and J dropped 7; count of bases not matched to a gene: 12. The CDR3 is made up of 16 amino acids. Looked up from germline, CDR1 is MGHRA and CDR2 is YSYEKL.

This chain joins TRBV21-1 and TRBJ1-6; TRBD1 reflects the table's D call only, with no check against the DNA. TRBV21-1 is termed a pseudogene. This CDR3 spans 18 amino acids. Here the CDR3 reads CASSKDGEGARGHSPLHF. CDR3 sequence (DNA): TGTGCCAGCAGCAAGGACGGCGAGGGGGCGAGAGGCCATTCACCCCTCCACTTT.